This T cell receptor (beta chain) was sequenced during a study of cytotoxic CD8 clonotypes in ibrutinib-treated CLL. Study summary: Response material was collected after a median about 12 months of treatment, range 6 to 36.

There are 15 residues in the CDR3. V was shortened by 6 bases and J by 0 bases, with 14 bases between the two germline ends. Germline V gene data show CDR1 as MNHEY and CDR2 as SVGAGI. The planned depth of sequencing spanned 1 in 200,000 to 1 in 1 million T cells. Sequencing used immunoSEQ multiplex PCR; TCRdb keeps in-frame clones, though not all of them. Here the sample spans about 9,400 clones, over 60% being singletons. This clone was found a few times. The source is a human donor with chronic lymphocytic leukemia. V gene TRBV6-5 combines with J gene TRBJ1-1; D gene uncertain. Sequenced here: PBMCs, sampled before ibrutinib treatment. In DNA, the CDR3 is TGTGCCAGCAGCCAGGCGGTTACTCTGAACACTGAAGCTTTCTTT. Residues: CASSQAVTLNTEAFF.